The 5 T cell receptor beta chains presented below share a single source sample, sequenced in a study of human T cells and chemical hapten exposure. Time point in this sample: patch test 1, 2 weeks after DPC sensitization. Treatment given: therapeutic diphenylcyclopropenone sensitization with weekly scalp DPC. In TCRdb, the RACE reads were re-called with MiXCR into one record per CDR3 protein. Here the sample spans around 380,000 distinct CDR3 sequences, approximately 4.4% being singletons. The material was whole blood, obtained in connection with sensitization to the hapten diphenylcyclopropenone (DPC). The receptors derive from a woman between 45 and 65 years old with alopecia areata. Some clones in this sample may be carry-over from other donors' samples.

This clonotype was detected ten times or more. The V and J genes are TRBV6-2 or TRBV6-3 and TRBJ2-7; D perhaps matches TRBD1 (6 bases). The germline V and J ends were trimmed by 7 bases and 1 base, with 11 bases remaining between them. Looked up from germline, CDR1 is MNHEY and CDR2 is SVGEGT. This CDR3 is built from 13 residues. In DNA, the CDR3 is TGTGCCAGCAATACGGGACAATCCTACGAGCAGTACTTC. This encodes CASNTGQSYEQYF.

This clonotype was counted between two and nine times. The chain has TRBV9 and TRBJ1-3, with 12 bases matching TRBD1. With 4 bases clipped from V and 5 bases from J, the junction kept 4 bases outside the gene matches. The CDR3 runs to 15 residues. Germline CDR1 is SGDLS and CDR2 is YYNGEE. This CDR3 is CASSSRDRGRNTIYF. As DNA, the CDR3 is TGTGCCAGCAGCTCCCGGGACAGGGGGCGAAACACCATATATTTT.

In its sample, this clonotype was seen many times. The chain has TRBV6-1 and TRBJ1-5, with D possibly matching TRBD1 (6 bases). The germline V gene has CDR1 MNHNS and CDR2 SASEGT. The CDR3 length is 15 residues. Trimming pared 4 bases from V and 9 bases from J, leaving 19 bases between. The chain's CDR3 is CASSGGLEGGMPQHF. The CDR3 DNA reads TGTGCCAGCAGTGGGGGATTGGAGGGGGGAATGCCCCAGCATTTT.

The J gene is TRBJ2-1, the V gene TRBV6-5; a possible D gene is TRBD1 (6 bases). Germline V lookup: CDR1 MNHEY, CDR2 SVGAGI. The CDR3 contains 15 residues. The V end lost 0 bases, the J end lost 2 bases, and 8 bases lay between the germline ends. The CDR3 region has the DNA TGTGCCAGCAGTTACTCGGGGGCCCCCTACAATGAGCAGTTCTTC. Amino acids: CASSYSGAPYNEQFF.

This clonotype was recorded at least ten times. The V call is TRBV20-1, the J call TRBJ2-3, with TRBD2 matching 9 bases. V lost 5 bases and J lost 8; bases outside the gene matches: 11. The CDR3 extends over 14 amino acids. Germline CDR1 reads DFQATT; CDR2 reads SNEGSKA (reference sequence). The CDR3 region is CSAPVAGEGVTQYF. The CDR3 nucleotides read TGCAGTGCTCCCGTAGCGGGAGAGGGCGTTACGCAGTATTTT.